A selection of T cell receptor beta chains follows, all from one sample in a study of T cell changes during pregnancy in multiple sclerosis. Sequencing used immunoSEQ multiplex PCR; TCRdb keeps in-frame clones, though not all of them. In the table there are 45,000 to 55,000 clones, approximately 90% of which are singletons. Specimen: CD4+ T cells from peripheral blood mononuclear cells, collected after pregnancy. The receptors were sampled from a female donor with multiple sclerosis, enrolled in a pregnancy study. Each CDR3 is given with its conserved first and last residue. Each record gives: V gene, J gene, CDR3 length, D gene, clone size, CDR3 DNA, CDR3 protein. The D gene is left open where the match is weak. Clone size, where shown, is once, few, many, or a class for clones that have expanded.

v_call: TRBV6-5
j_call: TRBJ1-2
cdr3_length: 14
d_call: TRBD1
clone_size: NA
cdr3_nt: TGTGCCAGCAGTTACGGACAGGGAAGCTCTGGCTACACCTTC
cdr3_aa: CASSYGQGSSGYTF

v_call: TRBV28
j_call: TRBJ2-7
cdr3_length: 15
d_call: TRBD2
clone_size: NA
cdr3_nt: TGTGCCAGCAGTTTCACTAGCGGGAAATCCTACGAGCAGTACTTC
cdr3_aa: CASSFTSGKSYEQYF

v_call: TRBV7-9
j_call: TRBJ2-1
cdr3_length: 16
d_call: TRBD2
clone_size: NA
cdr3_nt: TGTGCCAGCAGCAAATGGGAGGCGGGAGCGGTGGATGAGCAGTTCTTC
cdr3_aa: CASSKWEAGAVDEQFF

v_call: TRBV19
j_call: TRBJ2-5
cdr3_length: 17
d_call: TRBD2
clone_size: NA
cdr3_nt: TGTGCCAGTAGTGCAGTTCCGGGGACTAGAAGGAGGGAGACCCAGTACTTC
cdr3_aa: CASSAVPGTRRRETQYF

v_call: TRBV5-1
j_call: TRBJ2-3
cdr3_length: 15
d_call: TRBD2
clone_size: few
cdr3_nt: TGCGCCAGCAGCTCATTTAGCGGGATGTTAGATACGCAGTATTTT
cdr3_aa: CASSSFSGMLDTQYF

v_call: TRBV6-4
j_call: TRBJ1-5
cdr3_length: 18
d_call: TRBD1
clone_size: NA
cdr3_nt: TGTGCCAGCAGTGAAATACATGCCGGGACAGGGCTAGGTCAGCCCCAGCATTTT
cdr3_aa: CASSEIHAGTGLGQPQHF

v_call: TRBV6-1
j_call: TRBJ2-1
cdr3_length: 19
d_call: TRBD2
clone_size: once
cdr3_nt: TGTGCCAGCAGTGAAGCGCTTCTTCGGGCTAGCGGGAGGATAAATGAGCAGTTCTTC
cdr3_aa: CASSEALLRASGRINEQFF

v_call: TRBV19
j_call: TRBJ2-7
cdr3_length: 15
d_call: TRBD2
clone_size: NA
cdr3_nt: TGTGCCAGTAGTATACAAGCGGGAGGGCAGGGCGAGCAGTACTTC
cdr3_aa: CASSIQAGGQGEQYF

v_call: TRBV11-3
j_call: TRBJ2-2
cdr3_length: 13
d_call: TRBD2
clone_size: NA
cdr3_nt: TGTGCCAGCAGCCCCCCGGGAGGTCGGGAGCTGTTTTTT
cdr3_aa: CASSPPGGRELFF

v_call: TRBV5-4
j_call: TRBJ2-1
cdr3_length: 17
d_call: NA
clone_size: NA
cdr3_nt: TGTGCCAGCAGCTTGGCCACAGGGAGAAGGGTCTACAATGAGCAGTTCTTC
cdr3_aa: CASSLATGRRVYNEQFF

v_call: TRBV11-3
j_call: TRBJ2-3
cdr3_length: 13
d_call: NA
clone_size: NA
cdr3_nt: TGTGCCAGCAGCTTAGATCTATCAGATACGCAGTATTTT
cdr3_aa: CASSLDLSDTQYF

v_call: TRBV5-1
j_call: TRBJ2-5
cdr3_length: 12
d_call: NA
clone_size: NA
cdr3_nt: TGCGCCAGCAGCACACAGCAAGAGACCCAGTACTTC
cdr3_aa: CASSTQQETQYF

v_call: TRBV9
j_call: TRBJ2-5
cdr3_length: 14
d_call: TRBD2
clone_size: NA
cdr3_nt: TGTGCCAGCAGCGATCTAGCGGCCGCAGGAACCCAGTACTTC
cdr3_aa: CASSDLAAAGTQYF

v_call: TRBV7-9
j_call: TRBJ2-5
cdr3_length: 14
d_call: NA
clone_size: NA
cdr3_nt: TGTGCCAGCAGATTAGGGGCAGCCCAAGAGACCCAGTACTTC
cdr3_aa: CASRLGAAQETQYF

v_call: TRBV11-3
j_call: TRBJ1-1
cdr3_length: 14
d_call: NA
clone_size: NA
cdr3_nt: TGTGCCAGCAGCTTAGATCCGGTGAACACTGAAGCTTTCTTT
cdr3_aa: CASSLDPVNTEAFF

v_call: TRBV6-1
j_call: TRBJ2-6
cdr3_length: 16
d_call: NA
clone_size: NA
cdr3_nt: TGTGCCAGCAGTGAGGGGCGGATCTCTGGGGCCAACGTCCTGACTTTC
cdr3_aa: CASSEGRISGANVLTF

v_call: TRBV5-1
j_call: TRBJ2-7
cdr3_length: 14
d_call: NA
clone_size: NA
cdr3_nt: TGCGCCAGCAGCTTGGCGGGGTTTAACTACGAGCAGTACTTC
cdr3_aa: CASSLAGFNYEQYF

v_call: TRBV6-6
j_call: TRBJ1-5
cdr3_length: 16
d_call: NA
clone_size: NA
cdr3_nt: TGTGCCAGCAGGTCCGGTGGGAGGGATGGCAATCAGCCCCAGCATTTT
cdr3_aa: CASRSGGRDGNQPQHF

v_call: TRBV7-2
j_call: TRBJ1-2
cdr3_length: 15
d_call: NA
clone_size: NA
cdr3_nt: TGTGCCAGCAGCCAGAGCGGTGGACAGAACTATGGCTACACCTTC
cdr3_aa: CASSQSGGQNYGYTF

v_call: TRBV6-5
j_call: TRBJ2-1
cdr3_length: 16
d_call: NA
clone_size: NA
cdr3_nt: TGTGCCAGCAGTTACTCGAAGCTAGCCTTCTACAATGAGCAGTTCTTC
cdr3_aa: CASSYSKLAFYNEQFF

v_call: TRBV7-2
j_call: TRBJ1-5
cdr3_length: 13
d_call: NA
clone_size: NA
cdr3_nt: TGTGCCAGCAGCTCGAGGAGGAGGCAGCCCCAGCATTTT
cdr3_aa: CASSSRRRQPQHF

v_call: TRBV7-2
j_call: TRBJ1-1
cdr3_length: 17
d_call: TRBD1
clone_size: NA
cdr3_nt: TGTGCCAGCAGCTTAAAGGGACAGGGGGTTTACGGCACTGAAGCTTTCTTT
cdr3_aa: CASSLKGQGVYGTEAFF

v_call: TRBV27
j_call: TRBJ2-3
cdr3_length: 17
d_call: NA
clone_size: NA
cdr3_nt: TGTGCCAGCAGTCCTTACCTATTGAATGAAAGCACAGATACGCAGTATTTT
cdr3_aa: CASSPYLLNESTDTQYF

v_call: TRBV7-3
j_call: TRBJ2-1
cdr3_length: 15
d_call: TRBD2
clone_size: NA
cdr3_nt: TGTGCCAGCAGCGTCGGGACTAGCCGAAACAATGAGCAGTTCTTC
cdr3_aa: CASSVGTSRNNEQFF

v_call: TRBV10-3
j_call: TRBJ2-3
cdr3_length: 15
d_call: TRBD2
clone_size: NA
cdr3_nt: TGTGCCATCAGTGCAGGCAGCGGGGGTGGGGATACGCAGTATTTT
cdr3_aa: CAISAGSGGGDTQYF

v_call: TRBV11-2
j_call: TRBJ2-1
cdr3_length: 14
d_call: NA
clone_size: NA
cdr3_nt: TGTGCCAGCAGCTTAACCCAAACGGGGAATGAGCAGTTCTTC
cdr3_aa: CASSLTQTGNEQFF

v_call: TRBV5-6
j_call: TRBJ2-1
cdr3_length: 15
d_call: NA
clone_size: NA
cdr3_nt: TGTGCCAGCAGCTTCACGGGCGGGATATACAATGAGCAGTTCTTC
cdr3_aa: CASSFTGGIYNEQFF

v_call: TRBV13
j_call: TRBJ2-7
cdr3_length: 14
d_call: TRBD2
clone_size: NA
cdr3_nt: TGTGCCAGCCGAAGCGGGAGTGGCTCCTACGAGCAGTACTTC
cdr3_aa: CASRSGSGSYEQYF

v_call: TRBV7-9
j_call: TRBJ1-5
cdr3_length: 14
d_call: TRBD1
clone_size: NA
cdr3_nt: TGTGCCAGCAGCACCGGACAGGCCAATCAGCCCCAGCATTTT
cdr3_aa: CASSTGQANQPQHF

v_call: TRBV2
j_call: TRBJ2-1
cdr3_length: 17
d_call: TRBD2
clone_size: NA
cdr3_nt: TGTGCCAGCAGAGACGGGACTAGCGGGAGATGGTACAATGAGCAGTTCTTC
cdr3_aa: CASRDGTSGRWYNEQFF

v_call: TRBV7-2
j_call: TRBJ2-7
cdr3_length: 15
d_call: TRBD1
clone_size: NA
cdr3_nt: TGTGCCAGCAGCCCCGGACAGGCGAGCTCCTACGAGCAGTACTTC
cdr3_aa: CASSPGQASSYEQYF

v_call: TRBV7-7
j_call: TRBJ2-2
cdr3_length: 14
d_call: TRBD1
clone_size: NA
cdr3_nt: TGTGCTAGCAGCATACGACAGGGCCCCGGGGAGCTGTTTTTT
cdr3_aa: CASSIRQGPGELFF

v_call: TRBV21-1
j_call: TRBJ2-7
cdr3_length: 14
d_call: NA
clone_size: NA
cdr3_nt: TGTGCCAGCAGCAAAGCGGCGGTCGCCTACGAGCAGTACTTC
cdr3_aa: CASSKAAVAYEQYF

v_call: TRBV28
j_call: TRBJ2-2
cdr3_length: 16
d_call: TRBD2
clone_size: NA
cdr3_nt: TGTGCCAGCAGAAAGGGACTAGCGGGAGGAACCGGGGAGCTGTTTTTT
cdr3_aa: CASRKGLAGGTGELFF

v_call: TRBV7-2
j_call: TRBJ2-1
cdr3_length: 15
d_call: TRBD2
clone_size: NA
cdr3_nt: TGTGCCAGCAGCCGGGGGGCGGGAGGGTCCGCTGAGCAGTTCTTC
cdr3_aa: CASSRGAGGSAEQFF

v_call: TRBV7-2
j_call: TRBJ2-3
cdr3_length: 13
d_call: NA
clone_size: NA
cdr3_nt: TGTGCCAGCAGCTTAGTAGGCACAGATACGCAGTATTTT
cdr3_aa: CASSLVGTDTQYF

v_call: TRBV13
j_call: TRBJ2-7
cdr3_length: 15
d_call: TRBD2
clone_size: once
cdr3_nt: TGTGCCAGCAGCTCTAGCGGGACACCCCACTACGAGCAGTACTTC
cdr3_aa: CASSSSGTPHYEQYF

v_call: TRBV6-1
j_call: TRBJ1-4
cdr3_length: 11
d_call: NA
clone_size: NA
cdr3_nt: TGTGCCAGCAGTCAGGAGGCAAAACTGTTTTTT
cdr3_aa: CASSQEAKLFF

v_call: TRBV5-4
j_call: TRBJ2-5
cdr3_length: 15
d_call: TRBD2
clone_size: NA
cdr3_nt: TGTGCCAGCAGCTTGGCGAGCGGGAGTTTAGAGACCCAGTACTTC
cdr3_aa: CASSLASGSLETQYF

v_call: TRBV23-1
j_call: TRBJ2-1
cdr3_length: 17
d_call: NA
clone_size: NA
cdr3_nt: TGCGCCAGCAGAACCACAGGGACGATGGGGGGGTACAATGAGCAGTTCTTC
cdr3_aa: CASRTTGTMGGYNEQFF

v_call: TRBV5-1
j_call: TRBJ2-5
cdr3_length: 15
d_call: TRBD2
clone_size: NA
cdr3_nt: TGCGCCAGCAGCTTGGTGGCGGGAGGGGGAGAGACCCAGTACTTC
cdr3_aa: CASSLVAGGGETQYF

v_call: TRBV4-1
j_call: TRBJ2-5
cdr3_length: 14
d_call: NA
clone_size: NA
cdr3_nt: TGCGCCAGCAGCCAAGGCCCGGCGGGAGAGACCCAGTACTTC
cdr3_aa: CASSQGPAGETQYF

v_call: TRBV7-2
j_call: TRBJ2-5
cdr3_length: 15
d_call: TRBD1
clone_size: NA
cdr3_nt: TGTGCCAGCAGCTTAGCCGGGACAGGGATAGAGACCCAGTACTTC
cdr3_aa: CASSLAGTGIETQYF

v_call: TRBV7-9
j_call: TRBJ1-4
cdr3_length: 14
d_call: NA
clone_size: NA
cdr3_nt: TGTGCCAGCAGCGCTCAGAGAGGAAATGAAAAACTGTTTTTT
cdr3_aa: CASSAQRGNEKLFF

v_call: TRBV11-2
j_call: TRBJ2-7
cdr3_length: 15
d_call: TRBD1
clone_size: NA
cdr3_nt: TGTGCCAGCAGCAACCGGGACAGGGGAGTATACGAGCAGTACTTC
cdr3_aa: CASSNRDRGVYEQYF

v_call: TRBV9
j_call: TRBJ2-3
cdr3_length: 15
d_call: NA
clone_size: few
cdr3_nt: TGTGCCAGCAGCGTAGATCGATTGAGTACAGATACGCAGTATTTT
cdr3_aa: CASSVDRLSTDTQYF

v_call: TRBV6-1
j_call: TRBJ2-5
cdr3_length: 17
d_call: TRBD2
clone_size: NA
cdr3_nt: TGTGCCAGCAGTGGACTAGCGGGAGGGAATTATCAAGAGACCCAGTACTTC
cdr3_aa: CASSGLAGGNYQETQYF

v_call: TRBV5-1
j_call: TRBJ2-1
cdr3_length: 15
d_call: TRBD2
clone_size: NA
cdr3_nt: TGCGCCAGCAGCTCGAGCGGGAGCTCCTACAATGAGCAGTTCTTC
cdr3_aa: CASSSSGSSYNEQFF